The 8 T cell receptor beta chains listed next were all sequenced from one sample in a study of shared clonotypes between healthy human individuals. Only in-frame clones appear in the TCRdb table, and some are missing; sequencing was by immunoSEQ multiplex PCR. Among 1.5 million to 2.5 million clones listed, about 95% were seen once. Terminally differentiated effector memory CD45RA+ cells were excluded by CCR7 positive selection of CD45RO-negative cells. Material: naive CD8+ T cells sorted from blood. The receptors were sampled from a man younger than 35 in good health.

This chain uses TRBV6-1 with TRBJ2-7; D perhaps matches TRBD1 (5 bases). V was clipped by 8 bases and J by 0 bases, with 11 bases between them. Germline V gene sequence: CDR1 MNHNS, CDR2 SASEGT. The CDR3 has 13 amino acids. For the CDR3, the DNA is TGTGCCAGCTCGTACAGGCGCTCCTACGAGCAGTACTTC. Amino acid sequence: CASSYRRSYEQYF.

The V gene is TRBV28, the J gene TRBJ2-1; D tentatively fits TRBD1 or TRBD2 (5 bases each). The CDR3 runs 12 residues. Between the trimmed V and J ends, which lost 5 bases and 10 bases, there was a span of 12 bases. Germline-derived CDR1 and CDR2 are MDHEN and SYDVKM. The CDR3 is CASSERGGEQFF. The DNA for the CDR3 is TGTGCCAGCAGTGAGAGGGGTGGAGAGCAGTTCTTC.

CDR3 loop: CASSYSPGQEAFF. The CDR3 coding sequence is TGTGCCAGCAGTTACTCCCCGGGACAGGAAGCTTTCTTT. This rearrangement joins TRBV6-5 to TRBJ1-1, with 7 bases fitting TRBD1. Germline V lookup: CDR1 MNHEY, CDR2 SVGAGI. V shed 0 bases and J 8 bases; nucleotides not matched to a gene: 3. CDR3 length: 13 amino acids.

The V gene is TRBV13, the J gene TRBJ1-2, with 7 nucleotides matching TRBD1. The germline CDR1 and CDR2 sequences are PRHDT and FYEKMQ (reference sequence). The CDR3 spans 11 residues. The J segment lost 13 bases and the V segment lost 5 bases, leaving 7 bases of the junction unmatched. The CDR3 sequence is CASSPDRVITF. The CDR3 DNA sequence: TGTGCCAGCAGCCCAGACAGGGTTATCACCTTC.

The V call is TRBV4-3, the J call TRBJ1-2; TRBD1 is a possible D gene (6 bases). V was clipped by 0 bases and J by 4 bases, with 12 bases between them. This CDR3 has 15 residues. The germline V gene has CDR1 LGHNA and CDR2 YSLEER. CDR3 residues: CASSQELLGAYGYTF. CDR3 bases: TGCGCCAGCAGCCAAGAGCTCCTGGGGGCCTATGGCTACACCTTC.

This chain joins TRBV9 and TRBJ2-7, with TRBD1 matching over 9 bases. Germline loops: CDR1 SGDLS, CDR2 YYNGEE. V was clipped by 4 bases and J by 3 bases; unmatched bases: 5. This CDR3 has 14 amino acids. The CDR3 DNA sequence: TGTGCCAGCAGCCGGGGACAGGGAGGCTACGAGCAGTACTTC. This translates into CASSRGQGGYEQYF.

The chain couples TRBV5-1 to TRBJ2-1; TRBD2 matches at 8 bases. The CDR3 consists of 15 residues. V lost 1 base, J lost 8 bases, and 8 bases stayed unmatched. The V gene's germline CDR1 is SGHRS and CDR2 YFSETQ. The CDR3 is CASSLSSGSSYEQFF. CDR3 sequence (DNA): TGCGCCAGCAGCTTGTCAAGCGGGAGTAGCTATGAGCAGTTCTTC.

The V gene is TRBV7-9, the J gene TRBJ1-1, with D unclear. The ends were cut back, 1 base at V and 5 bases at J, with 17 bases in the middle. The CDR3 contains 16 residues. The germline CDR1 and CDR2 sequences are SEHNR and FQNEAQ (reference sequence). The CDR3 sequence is CASSLEVRTVGTEAFF. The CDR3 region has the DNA TGTGCCAGCAGCTTAGAAGTGAGAACCGTTGGGACTGAAGCTTTCTTT.